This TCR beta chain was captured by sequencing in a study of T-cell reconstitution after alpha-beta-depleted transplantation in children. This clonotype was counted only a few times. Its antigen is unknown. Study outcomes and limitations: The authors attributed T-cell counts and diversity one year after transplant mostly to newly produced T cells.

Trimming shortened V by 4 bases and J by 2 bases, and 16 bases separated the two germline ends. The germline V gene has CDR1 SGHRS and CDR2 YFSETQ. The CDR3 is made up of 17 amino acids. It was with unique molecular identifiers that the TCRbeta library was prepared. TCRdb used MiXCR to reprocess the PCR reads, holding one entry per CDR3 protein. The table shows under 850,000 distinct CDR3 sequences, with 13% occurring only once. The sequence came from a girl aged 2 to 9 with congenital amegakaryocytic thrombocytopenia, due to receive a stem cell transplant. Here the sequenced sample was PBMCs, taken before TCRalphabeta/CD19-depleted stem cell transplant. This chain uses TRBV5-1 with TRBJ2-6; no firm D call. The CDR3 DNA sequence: TGCGCCAGCAGCCCACCGGACCCTATACCTGGGGCCAACGTCCTGACTTTC. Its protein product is CASSPPDPIPGANVLTF.